Listed here is a single T cell receptor beta chain. The target antigen is unknown. The assay was immunoSEQ multiplex PCR, and TCRdb's table has in-frame clones only and misses some. The repertoire holds fewer than 55,000 clones, with 81% as singletons. This record comes from a study of OX40 agonist ivuxolimab in advanced cancers. Regarding the study as a whole: Antigens targeted by the expanded peripheral T cells were not determined.

The germline gives CDR1 SGHKS, CDR2 YYEKEE (reference sequence). The V end was cut by 0 bases, the J end by 6 bases, with 7 bases between. CDR3 size: 13 residues. The chain uses TRBV5-5 and TRBJ2-1; D gene uncertain. The receptor's source is an adult with an advanced solid tumor such as melanoma, head and neck, liver or kidney cancer. Sequencing was performed on CD4+ or CD8+ T cells sorted from blood, taken in a trial of the OX40 agonist ivuxolimab. As DNA, the CDR3 is TGTGCCAGCAGCTTGGTGGGGTTCAATGAGCAGTTCTTC. Translating it yields CASSLVGFNEQFF.